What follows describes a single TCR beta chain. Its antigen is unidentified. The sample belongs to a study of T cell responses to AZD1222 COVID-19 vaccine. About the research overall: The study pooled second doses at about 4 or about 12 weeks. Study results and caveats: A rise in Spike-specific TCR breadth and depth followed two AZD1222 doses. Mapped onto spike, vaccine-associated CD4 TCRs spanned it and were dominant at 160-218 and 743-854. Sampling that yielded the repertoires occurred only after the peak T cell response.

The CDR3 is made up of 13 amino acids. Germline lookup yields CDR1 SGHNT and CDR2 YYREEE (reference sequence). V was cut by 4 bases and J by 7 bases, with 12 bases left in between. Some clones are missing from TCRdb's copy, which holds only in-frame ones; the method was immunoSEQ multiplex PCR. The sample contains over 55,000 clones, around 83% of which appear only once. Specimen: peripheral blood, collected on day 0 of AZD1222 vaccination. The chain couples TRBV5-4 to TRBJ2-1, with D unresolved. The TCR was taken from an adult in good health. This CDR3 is CASSAGAENEQFF. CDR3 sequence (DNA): TGTGCCAGCAGCGCCGGAGCAGAAAATGAGCAGTTCTTC.